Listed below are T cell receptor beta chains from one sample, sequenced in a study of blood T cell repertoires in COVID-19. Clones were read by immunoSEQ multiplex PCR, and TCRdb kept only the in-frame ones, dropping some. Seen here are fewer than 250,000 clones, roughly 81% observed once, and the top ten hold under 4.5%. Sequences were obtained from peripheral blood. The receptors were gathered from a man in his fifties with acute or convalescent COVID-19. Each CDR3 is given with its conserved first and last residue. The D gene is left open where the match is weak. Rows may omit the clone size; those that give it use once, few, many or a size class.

CDR3 DNA: TGTGCCAGCCGGACAGGGAGTAACAATCAGCCCCAGCATTTT
CDR3 protein: CASRTGSNNQPQHF
D gene: TRBD1
clone size: few
J gene: TRBJ1-5
V gene: TRBV6-5

CDR3 DNA: TGTGCCAGCAGCTTACCAGGGGGAGGTAATTCACCCCTCCACTTT
CDR3 protein: CASSLPGGGNSPLHF
D gene: TRBD1
clone size: -
J gene: TRBJ1-6
V gene: TRBV7-2

CDR3 DNA: TGTGCCAGCAGCTTAGGGCTTCATGGCAATCAGCCCCAGCATTTT
CDR3 protein: CASSLGLHGNQPQHF
D gene: -
clone size: -
J gene: TRBJ1-5
V gene: TRBV7-2

CDR3 DNA: TGTGCCAGCAGTTACTCGAGGTCGTTGGGGGCTTCACCCCTCCACTTT
CDR3 protein: CASSYSRSLGASPLHF
D gene: -
clone size: -
J gene: TRBJ1-6
V gene: TRBV6-5

CDR3 DNA: TGTGCCAGCAGCTTGGAGGGGTCCACTGAAGCTTTCTTT
CDR3 protein: CASSLEGSTEAFF
D gene: -
clone size: -
J gene: TRBJ1-1
V gene: TRBV7-3

CDR3 DNA: TGTGCCACCAGTGTTGGGCCGGGACAGGGGATTTTCGGTGAGCAGTTCTTC
CDR3 protein: CATSVGPGQGIFGEQFF
D gene: TRBD1
clone size: -
J gene: TRBJ2-1
V gene: TRBV24-1

CDR3 DNA: TGTGCCAGCAGCGTAAGGACCGGGGGGACGGATAATTCACCCCTCCACTTT
CDR3 protein: CASSVRTGGTDNSPLHF
D gene: -
clone size: -
J gene: TRBJ1-6
V gene: TRBV9

CDR3 DNA: TGTGCCAGCAGTGGAAGGGGAATGGCTGGCAATCAGCCCCAGCATTTT
CDR3 protein: CASSGRGMAGNQPQHF
D gene: -
clone size: -
J gene: TRBJ1-5
V gene: TRBV6-1

CDR3 DNA: TGTGCCAGCAGCGTAGTTACAGGGCCCCATGGGACCCAGTACTTC
CDR3 protein: CASSVVTGPHGTQYF
D gene: -
clone size: -
J gene: TRBJ2-5
V gene: TRBV9

CDR3 DNA: TGTGCCAGCAGCGCCTCGGGGTATCAGCCCCAGCATTTT
CDR3 protein: CASSASGYQPQHF
D gene: -
clone size: -
J gene: TRBJ1-5
V gene: TRBV9

CDR3 DNA: TGTGCCAGCTCACCACCATCGTACCAAGAGACCCAGTACTTC
CDR3 protein: CASSPPSYQETQYF
D gene: -
clone size: -
J gene: TRBJ2-5
V gene: TRBV18

CDR3 DNA: TGTGCCAGCAGCGTAACAGGGTCCTACATCGAAGCTTTCTTT
CDR3 protein: CASSVTGSYIEAFF
D gene: -
clone size: -
J gene: TRBJ1-1
V gene: TRBV5-4

CDR3 DNA: TGTGCCAGCACCCGGACTAGCGGCGAGCAGTACTTC
CDR3 protein: CASTRTSGEQYF
D gene: TRBD2
clone size: -
J gene: TRBJ2-7
V gene: TRBV12-3/TRBV12-4

CDR3 DNA: TGTGCCTGGAGTGCCCGGAGGCAGCCCCAGCATTTT
CDR3 protein: CAWSARRQPQHF
D gene: -
clone size: -
J gene: TRBJ1-5
V gene: TRBV30

CDR3 DNA: TGTGCCAGCAGTGGGGGGCTCTATTCACCCCTCCACTTT
CDR3 protein: CASSGGLYSPLHF
D gene: -
clone size: -
J gene: TRBJ1-6
V gene: TRBV2

CDR3 DNA: TGCGCCAGCAGTCCCACTAGCGGGACTCAAGAGACCCAGTACTTC
CDR3 protein: CASSPTSGTQETQYF
D gene: TRBD2
clone size: -
J gene: TRBJ2-5
V gene: TRBV10-1

CDR3 DNA: TGCGCCAGCCGAAGCGGGGGAGGAGACTACAATGAGCAGTTCTTC
CDR3 protein: CASRSGGGDYNEQFF
D gene: TRBD2
clone size: -
J gene: TRBJ2-1
V gene: TRBV10-2